This T cell receptor (beta chain) appears in the sequencing data of a study of shared clonotypes between healthy human individuals. Points from the study as a whole: Sequencing depth was a factor that was expected to affect clonotype sharing among donors.

As concerns this clone: Its antigen is not identified.

Researchers ran the assay at a deep level. In the authors' workflow: Junction-only immunoSEQ data arrived without quality scores, meaning filtering differed. Profiling relied on immunoSEQ multiplex PCR, and the TCRdb table lists in-frame clones only, not all of them. That table is the source of V, J and clone size, and D and trimming were worked out from the DNA. The data contain approximately 620,000 clones, 97% of them singletons. Donors included only healthy HIV-negative adults lacking recent acute infections or vaccinations. CDR1 SGHTS and CDR2 YDEGEE come from the germline V gene. CDR3 length: 13 amino acids. V was cut by 0 bases and J by 1 base, with 4 bases left in between.

This TCR was sampled from a woman between 25 and 40 years old in good health. The sample comprised naive CD4+ T cells sorted from blood. Subset in this sample: CD45RA+ positively selected. The chain is built from TRBV5-8 and TRBJ1-2; unclear D gene. The CDR3 coding sequence is TGTGCCAGCAGCTTGGTTCATAACTATGGCTACACCTTC. Encoded protein: CASSLVHNYGYTF.